A selection of T cell receptor beta chains follows, all from one sample in a study of CD8 T cells in ankylosing spondylitis. TCRdb processed the 5' RACE reads anew with MiXCR; each CDR3 protein has one entry. Among about 510,000 distinct CDR3 sequences listed, roughly 5.2% were seen once. The sequenced sample was blood, either unsorted or a sorted T cell fraction (not recorded which). The receptors stem from a male donor with ankylosing spondylitis. The CDR3 runs from the conserved cysteine through the conserved F or W. Fields, in order: V gene, D gene, J gene, clone size, CDR3 protein, CDR3 DNA. D genes are given only for firm matches. Clone size appears in some rows only: once, few, many, or a class for an expanded clone.

TRBV20-1	-	TRBJ2-4	many	CSAGPLTGDIQYF	TGCAGTGCTGGCCCCCTCACGGGGGACATTCAGTACTTC
TRBV5-1	TRBD2	TRBJ2-1	few	CASSFRLAENEQFF	TGCGCCAGCAGCTTCAGACTAGCGGAAAATGAGCAGTTCTTC
TRBV7-2	TRBD1	TRBJ2-3	-	CASSFRQGSSDTQYF	TGTGCCAGCAGCTTCCGACAGGGGTCGTCAGATACGCAGTATTTT
TRBV3-1	TRBD2	TRBJ2-7	once	CASIHFPGLAGGGYEQYF	TGTGCCAGCATCCACTTTCCGGGACTAGCGGGAGGAGGTTACGAGCAGTACTTC
TRBV2	-	TRBJ1-5	many	CASSDVRSGIQPQHF	TGTGCCAGCAGTGACGTCAGATCGGGGATTCAGCCCCAGCATTTT
TRBV6-2/TRBV6-3	-	TRBJ2-1	-	CASSRTDFSYNEQFF	TGTGCCAGCAGTCGGACAGACTTCTCCTACAATGAGCAGTTCTTC
TRBV7-6	-	TRBJ2-5	many	CASSLVGFGETQYF	TGTGCCAGCAGCTTAGTGGGGTTTGGGGAGACCCAGTACTTC
TRBV7-2	TRBD2	TRBJ2-1	many	CASSLAPGMVAGVNEQFF	TGTGCCAGCAGCTTAGCTCCAGGGATGGTAGCGGGGGTCAATGAGCAGTTCTTC
TRBV12-3/TRBV12-4	-	TRBJ1-5	many	CASRTGGSRNQPQHF	TGTGCCAGCCGGACGGGGGGGTCGAGAAATCAGCCCCAGCATTTT
TRBV5-1	TRBD1	TRBJ1-2	many	CASSIQGDGYTF	TGCGCCAGCAGCATACAGGGGGATGGCTACACCTTC
TRBV6-2/TRBV6-3	-	TRBJ1-1	many	CASSVQGNTEAFF	TGTGCCAGCAGTGTACAGGGGAACACTGAAGCTTTCTTT